One sample yielded the 17 T cell receptor beta chains listed below, sequenced in a study of shared clonotypes between healthy human individuals. Sequencing used immunoSEQ multiplex PCR; TCRdb keeps in-frame clones, though not all of them. The data hold about a million clones, with approximately 75% observed a single time. The specimen was memory CD4+ T cells from PBMCs. The sample's subset: CD45RA-negative fraction. The receptor set was obtained from a man between 18 and 35 years old in good health. Some clones in this sample may be carry-over from other donors' samples.

The chain has TRBV10-1 and TRBJ2-1; TRBD2 matches 10 bases. Germline lookup yields CDR1 WNHNN and CDR2 SYGVQD (reference sequence). J gave up 2 bases and V 5 bases, and 3 bases lay outside the gene matches. The CDR3 extends over 15 amino acids. The CDR3 reads CASSPSGRAYNEQFF. The CDR3 DNA is TGCGCCAGCAGTCCCAGCGGGAGGGCCTACAATGAGCAGTTCTTC.

This clone was observed a few times. The chain carries TRBV6-1 and TRBJ1-5; D is uncertain. The CDR3 has 14 residues. Per germline, CDR1 MNHNS and CDR2 SASEGT. Trimming cost V 6 bases and J 9 bases, with 18 bases left between them. The CDR3 reads CASRDGYSVWPQHF. The CDR3, as DNA: TGTGCCAGCAGGGACGGCTATTCGGTTTGGCCCCAGCATTTT.

The J gene is TRBJ1-1, the V gene TRBV6-1; possibly TRBD1 for D (5 bases). The CDR3 sequence is 14 residues long. Germline CDR1 is MNHNS and CDR2 is SASEGT. V gave up 6 bases and J gave up 5 bases, with 16 bases separating them. CDR3 region: CASRQGIRRTEAFF. The CDR3 region has the DNA TGTGCCAGCAGGCAGGGAATAAGAAGAACTGAAGCTTTCTTT.

This chain connects TRBV5-5 to TRBJ1-4; 9 bases match TRBD1. J gave up 3 bases and V 2 bases, and 11 bases lay outside the gene matches. Germline V gene lookup returns CDR1 SGHKS and CDR2 YYEKEE (reference sequence). The CDR3 totals 18 residues. The CDR3 bases are TGTGCCAGCAGCTTATCCGGGACAGGGAGGGCCCCTAATGAAAAACTGTTTTTT. Translated: CASSLSGTGRAPNEKLFF. The variable domain in full, completed from reference TRBV5-5 and TRBJ1-4, reads DAGVTQSPTHLIKTRGQQVTLRCSPISGHKSVSWYQQVLGQGPQFIFQYYEKEERGRGNFPDRFSARQFPNYSSELNVNALLLGDSALYLCASSLSGTGRAPNEKLFFGSGTQLSVL.

The chain couples TRBV7-9 to TRBJ2-5, with D maybe TRBD2 (5 bases). Germline V lookup: CDR1 SEHNR, CDR2 FQNEAQ (reference sequence). The CDR3 runs to 16 residues. V lost 4 bases to trimming and J lost 1 base, with 16 bases between them. The CDR3 region has the DNA TGTGCCAGCAGCTCCCTCGCCGGGGTTCTCCAAGAGACCCAGTACTTC. This sequence encodes CASSSLAGVLQETQYF.

V is TRBV29-1 and J is TRBJ2-5; D possibly corresponds to TRBD2 (5 bases). Trimming pared 4 bases from V and 2 bases from J, leaving 8 bases between. CDR3 size: 12 residues. The germline V gene has CDR1 SQVTM and CDR2 ANQGSEA. For the CDR3, the DNA is TGCAGCGTTGCAGGAGGTCAAGAGACCCAGTACTTC. Protein product: CSVAGGQETQYF.

This rearrangement joins TRBV5-5 to TRBJ2-7, with D uncertain. The CDR3 extends over 15 amino acids. V was clipped by 0 bases and J by 2 bases, with 12 bases between them. Germline values: CDR1 SGHKS, CDR2 YYEKEE (reference sequence). CDR3 sequence reads: CASSLAPASTYEQYF. DNA for the CDR3: TGTGCCAGCAGCTTGGCCCCAGCTTCAACCTACGAGCAGTACTTC.

The rearrangement joins TRBV2 to TRBJ2-5; tentatively, D is TRBD1 or TRBD2 (5 bases each). The DNA end favors TRBJ2-7, so the J call may be wrong. Germline V gene lookup returns CDR1 SNHLY and CDR2 FYNNEI. CDR3 length: 14 residues. The CDR3 region has the DNA TGTGCCAGCAGTGGATCAGGGAGCTCCTACGAGCAGTACTTC. Translated: CASSGSGSSYEQYF.

Notes on this clone: A much larger clone differs by one base, so this may be a read error. This chain uses TRBV5-4 with TRBJ2-7; D is perhaps TRBD2 (6 bases). Trimming pared 0 bases from V and 2 bases from J, leaving 12 bases between. Germline V gene data show CDR1 as SGHNT and CDR2 as YYREEE (reference sequence). The CDR3 is made up of 15 amino acids. CDR3 protein: CASSLADGGPYEQYF. CDR3 coding DNA: TGTGCCAGCAGCTTGGCGGACGGGGGTCCCTACGAGCAGTACTTC.

The chain uses TRBV5-6 and TRBJ2-5, with TRBD1 as a possible D gene (6 bases). CDR1 and CDR2 from the germline V gene are SGHDT and YYEEEE. V gave up 4 bases and J gave up 1 base, with 14 bases separating them. CDR3 length: 15 amino acids. CDR3 amino acids: CASSVKTGFQETQYF. The DNA of the CDR3 is TGTGCCAGCAGCGTGAAAACAGGGTTCCAAGAGACCCAGTACTTC. The full variable domain, its missing parts supplied by reference TRBV5-6 and TRBJ2-5, is DAGVTQSPTHLIKTRGQQVTLRCSPKSGHDTVSWYQQALGQGPQFIFQYYEEEERQRGNFPDRFSGHQFPNYSSELNVNALLLGDSALYLCASSVKTGFQETQYFGPGTRLLVL.

The chain joins TRBV5-6 to TRBJ2-5, with D tentatively TRBD1 (6 bases). CDR1 is SGHDT, CDR2 YYEEEE, per germline. The V end was cut by 4 bases, the J end by 5 bases, with 12 bases between. This CDR3 spans 13 amino acids. The CDR3 nucleotides read TGTGCCAGCAGCCTTACAGGGTCGGAGACCCAGTACTTC. This gives the protein CASSLTGSETQYF.

With respect to this clone: Other DNA sequences within the sample encode an identical CDR3. V and J are TRBV5-1 and TRBJ2-1, with D unclear. Looked up from germline, CDR1 is SGHRS and CDR2 is YFSETQ. The CDR3 contains 14 residues. The V gene lost 0 bases and the J gene lost 2 bases, with 6 bases spanning the gap. The CDR3 protein is CASSLDQTYNEQFF. Here the CDR3 DNA reads TGCGCCAGCAGCTTGGACCAAACCTACAATGAGCAGTTCTTC.

This clone has just a few counts. The chain links TRBV29-1 to TRBJ1-1, with no clear D. Trimming took 3 bases from V and 1 from J, leaving 15 bases between them. Germline V lookup: CDR1 SQVTM, CDR2 ANQGSEA. This CDR3 region has 15 residues. The CDR3: CSVDSVDGENTEAFF. The DNA of the CDR3 is TGCAGCGTTGATTCAGTAGACGGAGAGAACACTGAAGCTTTCTTT.

On this clone itself: Other nucleotide sequences from this sample produce the same CDR3. The rearrangement links TRBV7-3 to TRBJ2-6; no firm D call. The CDR3 runs to 15 residues. V lost 2 bases and J lost 0, with 5 bases in between. CDR1 and CDR2 from the germline V gene are SGHTA and FQGTGA. CDR3 DNA: TGTGCCAGCAGCTTAGTGTTCTCTGGGGCCAACGTCCTGACTTTC. Residues: CASSLVFSGANVLTF.

V usage is TRBV20-1 and J usage is TRBJ2-3; no definite D call. The V and J ends lost 7 bases and 0 bases respectively, with 5 bases between them. CDR3 size: 11 residues. Germline V gene data show CDR1 as DFQATT and CDR2 as SNEGSKA (reference sequence). For the CDR3, the DNA is TGCAGTGTGGAGAGCACAGATACGCAGTATTTT. Translation gives CSVESTDTQYF.

This clone came up many times. Other DNA sequences from this sample encode an identical CDR3 as well. This chain uses TRBV2 with TRBJ1-5; possibly TRBD1 for D (5 bases). The CDR3 sequence is 13 residues long. CDR1 is SNHLY and CDR2 is FYNNEI in the germline V gene. The V end was cut by 6 bases, the J end by 1 base, with 7 bases between. In nucleotides, the CDR3 is TGTGCCAGCAGGCGGGACAGCAATCAGCCCCAGCATTTT. This codes for CASRRDSNQPQHF.

The V gene is TRBV7-3, the J gene TRBJ1-2, with 7 nucleotides matching TRBD1. Germline V gene lookup returns CDR1 SGHTA and CDR2 FQGTGA. The CDR3 is made up of 16 amino acids. Trimming removed 5 bases from V and 1 base from J; junction bases left unmatched: 10. This CDR3 is CASSPYEGTDNYGYTF. In DNA form, the CDR3 reads TGTGCCAGCAGCCCCTATGAAGGGACAGATAACTATGGCTACACCTTC.